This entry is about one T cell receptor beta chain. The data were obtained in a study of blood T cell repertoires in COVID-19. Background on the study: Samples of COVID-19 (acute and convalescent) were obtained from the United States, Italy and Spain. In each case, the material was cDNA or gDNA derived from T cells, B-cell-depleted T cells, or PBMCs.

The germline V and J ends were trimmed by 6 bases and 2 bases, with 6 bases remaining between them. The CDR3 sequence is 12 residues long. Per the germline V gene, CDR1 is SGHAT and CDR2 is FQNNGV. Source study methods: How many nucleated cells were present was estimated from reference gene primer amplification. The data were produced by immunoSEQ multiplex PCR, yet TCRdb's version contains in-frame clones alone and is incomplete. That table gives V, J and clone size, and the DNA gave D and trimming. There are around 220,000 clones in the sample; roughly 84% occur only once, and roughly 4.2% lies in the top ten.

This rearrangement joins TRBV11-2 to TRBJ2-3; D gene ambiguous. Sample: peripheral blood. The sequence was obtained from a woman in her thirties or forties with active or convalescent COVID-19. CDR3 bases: TGTGCCAGCAGTTACAACACAGATACGCAGTATTTT. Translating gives CASSYNTDTQYF.